Shown below are 13 T cell receptor beta chains from a single sample sequenced in a study of blood T cell repertoires in COVID-19 (dated by TCRdb to the early 2020s). Library preparation was by the immunoSEQ multiplex PCR assay. In TCRdb, the immuneACCESS table is reduced to in-frame sequences with V and J assigned. These tables do not hold every clone; where another copy was compared, an unresolved V gene accounts for under half, and the others remain unexplained. The sample data list around 69,000 clones, and roughly nine tenths of these were observed just once. The top ten hold roughly 4.5% of the sample. The sequenced sample consisted of peripheral blood. These receptors came from a woman aged 50 to 65 with active COVID-19.

The chain combines TRBV6-5 with TRBJ1-4; tentative D call: TRBD1 (5 bases). The CDR3 length is 15 residues. Trimming removed 8 bases at V and 7 bases at J, with 20 bases between. The germline gives CDR1 MNHEY, CDR2 SVGAGI. CDR3 DNA: TGTGCCAGCTGCTCCGCCACAGGTTTTGGTGAAAAACTGTTTTTT. This sequence encodes CASCSATGFGEKLFF.

J is TRBJ2-7 and V is TRBV11-2; maybe TRBD2 (7 bases). Germline V CDR1 and CDR2: SGHAT, FQNNGV. CDR3 length equals 16 residues. Trimming pared 6 bases from V and 4 bases from J, leaving 22 bases between. The CDR3 spells CASSPEPRGGTYEQYF. Here the CDR3 DNA reads TGTGCCAGCAGTCCTGAACCGAGGGGGGGAACATACGAGCAGTACTTC.

The chain combines TRBV9 with TRBJ2-7; 11 bases are a match to TRBD2. J gave up 3 bases and V 4 bases, and 9 bases lay outside the gene matches. The CDR3 has 16 amino acids. CDR1 is SGDLS and CDR2 is YYNGEE in the germline V gene. DNA of the CDR3: TGTGCCAGCAGCCCCCGGACTAGCGGGCATCTCTACGAGCAGTACTTC. Protein sequence: CASSPRTSGHLYEQYF.

The CDR3 loop reads CASSETGGEAFF. The CDR3 DNA is TGTGCCAGCAGTGAAACAGGGGGAGAAGCTTTCTTT. The chain carries TRBV6-1 and TRBJ1-1, with 8 positions matching TRBD1. The CDR3 extends over 12 amino acids. The V and J ends lost 2 bases and 8 bases, in that order; junction bases with no gene match: 1. Germline V gene lookup returns CDR1 MNHNS and CDR2 SASEGT.

The chain carries TRBV2 and TRBJ2-4; D gene ambiguous. The CDR3 consists of 15 residues. CDR1 is SNHLY, CDR2 FYNNEI, per germline. The V end was cut by 6 bases, the J end by 0 bases, with 12 bases between. The CDR3 DNA reads as TGTGCCAGCAGGTTCACAGACCTAGCCAAAAACATTCAGTACTTC. This gives the protein CASRFTDLAKNIQYF.

The CDR3 protein is CASTRRGNTEAFF. Here the CDR3 DNA reads TGTGCCAGCACCCGACGGGGGAACACTGAAGCTTTCTTT. The gene calls are TRBV25-1 and TRBJ1-1; D gene unclear. V was pared by 7 bases and J by 1 base, with 10 bases between. This CDR3 region has 13 residues. Germline CDR1 is MGHDK and CDR2 is SYGVNS.

This clone has just one count. The rearrangement joins TRBV27 to TRBJ1-1; TRBD1 matches 7 bases. J lost 0 bases, V lost 5 bases, and 9 bases had no gene match. The CDR3 is 16 residues long. Germline lookup yields CDR1 MNHEY and CDR2 SMNVEV (reference sequence). CDR3 sequence reads: CASSRLTGTMNTEAFF. CDR3 DNA sequence: TGTGCCAGCAGTCGCCTGACAGGGACAATGAACACTGAAGCTTTCTTT.

This clone has only one observation. The chain joins TRBV27 to TRBJ2-1; 12 bases line up with TRBD2. Germline V CDR1 and CDR2: MNHEY, SMNVEV (reference sequence). V shed 3 bases, J shed 8 bases, and the junction held 2 bases outside the gene matches. This CDR3 is built from 14 residues. Here the CDR3 reads CASSLRTSGDEQFF. The CDR3 bases are TGTGCCAGCAGTTTGCGGACTAGCGGGGATGAGCAGTTCTTC.

V and J are TRBV14 and TRBJ2-1, with unresolved D. Trimming took 1 base from V and 1 from J, leaving 14 bases between them. Per germline, CDR1 SGHDN and CDR2 FVKESK. This CDR3 spans 17 amino acids. The CDR3 spells CASSQVPSSISYNEQFF. Written as DNA, the CDR3 is TGTGCCAGCAGCCAAGTTCCCTCTAGTATTTCCTACAATGAGCAGTTCTTC.

This chain connects TRBV29-1 to TRBJ2-7; 10 bases line up with TRBD1. The J segment lost 7 bases and the V segment lost 7 bases, leaving 7 bases of the junction unmatched. The CDR3 sequence is 12 residues long. Looked up from germline, CDR1 is SQVTM and CDR2 is ANQGSEA. This CDR3 reads CSARTGGGEQYF. The CDR3 DNA reads TGCAGCGCCAGGACAGGGGGAGGTGAGCAGTACTTC.

This sequence joins TRBV9 and TRBJ2-2; 7 nucleotides match TRBD2. V lost 0 bases to trimming and J lost 6 bases; unmatched junction nucleotides: 8. Germline V gene data show CDR1 as SGDLS and CDR2 as YYNGEE. The CDR3 loop spans 16 amino acids. The CDR3 DNA sequence: TGTGCCAGCAGCGTAGTTGGGAGGGAGGGCCCCGGGGAGCTGTTTTTT. Its translation: CASSVVGREGPGELFF.

In this sample, this clone turned up a few times. The gene calls are TRBV24-1 and TRBJ1-1; no clear D gene. V was trimmed by 6 bases and J by 2 bases, leaving 9 bases between them. Germline CDR1 KGHDR, CDR2 SFDVKD. This CDR3 is 13 amino acids long. The chain's CDR3 is CATSSERNTEAFF. CDR3 in DNA: TGTGCCACCAGTAGCGAAAGAAACACTGAAGCTTTCTTT.

The rearrangement joins TRBV15 to TRBJ2-2; TRBD2 matches 12 bases. The V gene end was trimmed by 3 bases and the J gene end by 11 bases; junction bases not matched to a gene: 10. From germline, CDR1 is LNHNV and CDR2 YYDKDF (reference sequence). There are 16 residues in the CDR3. CDR3 sequence reads: CATSSRASGRGSELFF. The CDR3 nucleotides read TGTGCCACCAGCAGCCGGGCTAGCGGGAGGGGTTCTGAGCTGTTTTTT.